A selection of T cell receptor beta chains follows, all from one sample in a study of OX40 agonist ivuxolimab in advanced cancers. Assay: immunoSEQ multiplex PCR; the TCRdb copy retains only in-frame clones and omits some. The sample holds roughly 50,000 clones, under 85% seen once. The sequencing used CD4+ or CD8+ T cells sorted from blood, collected in a trial of the OX40 agonist ivuxolimab. These receptors all come from an adult with an advanced solid tumor such as melanoma, head and neck, liver or kidney cancer. The conserved cysteine and the conserved F or W are not part of the CDR3 here. Fields, in order: V gene, J gene, CDR3 protein.

TRBV18	TRBJ1-1	ASSGQGRRAEAF
TRBV15	TRBJ2-3	ATSRREASTDTQY
TRBV28	TRBJ2-3	ASSWEREPTDTQY
TRBV10-1	TRBJ1-2	ASSTTLGYGYT
TRBV19	TRBJ2-3	ASSFDGQGITDTQY
TRBV27	TRBJ2-3	ASSLTRWGQLDTDTQY
TRBV5-1	TRBJ2-5	ASSLALAAPGETQY
TRBV7-9	TRBJ2-5	ASSPRQGQQETQY
TRBV10-3	TRBJ1-1	AISPGASNTEAF
TRBV2	TRBJ2-1	ASSGPSGSSGEQF
TRBV29-1	TRBJ1-2	SVDDRTGNGYT
TRBV19	TRBJ1-1	ASSIVPGDTEAF
TRBV28	TRBJ2-7	ASTLAQGAYEQY
TRBV18	TRBJ2-5	ASSPNRGETQY
TRBV14	TRBJ2-3	ASSPLLTQY
TRBV5-4	TRBJ2-6	ASSSGPGANVLT